These T cell receptor beta chains were read from a single sample in a study of T cells after yellow fever vaccination. TCRdb fed the 5' RACE reads into MiXCR, producing one record per CDR3 protein. The sample lists roughly 60,000 distinct CDR3 sequences; about 6.6% were seen once. Sequenced material: CD8+ T cells sorted from PBMCs, taken on the day of the first yellow fever vaccination. Receptors were obtained from a young man who received the YFV17D yellow fever vaccine. Both conserved end residues are trimmed from each CDR3.

12 | TRBJ1-4 | TRBV7-6 | ASSLRSRDEKLF
12 | TRBJ2-5 | TRBV13 | ASSLAGEEETQY
13 | TRBJ1-1 | TRBV5-5 | ASSPGLPGGTEAF
15 | TRBJ2-2 | TRBV7-3 | ASSSHTPRGDTGELF
15 | TRBJ2-4 | TRBV14 | ASSPGGGGLIKNIQY
12 | TRBJ2-1 | TRBV7-2 | ASSLLWRENEQF
12 | TRBJ2-7 | TRBV6-2/TRBV6-3 | ASRDPGQGSEQY
11 | TRBJ2-7 | TRBV19 | ASSRTGGYEQY
15 | TRBJ2-3 | TRBV28 | ASSSPLIVTFRDTQY
14 | TRBJ2-4 | TRBV5-4 | ASSVLHGGTSEIQY
12 | TRBJ2-5 | TRBV12-3/TRBV12-4 | ASKKRGGVETQY
13 | TRBJ2-1 | TRBV20-1 | SARVSGTTYNEQF
12 | TRBJ2-5 | TRBV29-1 | SAEYRDRRETQY
14 | TRBJ2-5 | TRBV11-2 | ASSHGLAGRQETQY
15 | TRBJ2-6 | TRBV5-1 | ASSLEGSSSGANVLT
9 | TRBJ2-5 | TRBV5-6 | VSSFLKTQY
13 | TRBJ2-4 | TRBV5-1 | ASSVEQGAGNIQY
14 | TRBJ1-4 | TRBV4-1 | ASSQDPGTGAEKLF
7 | TRBJ1-2 | TRBV10-3 | AIGDGYT
10 | TRBJ2-2 | TRBV19 | ASSPPPGELF
12 | TRBJ2-3 | TRBV29-1 | SVVVAGVGDTQY
12 | TRBJ2-1 | TRBV12-3/TRBV12-4 | ASSLGLVHNEQF
13 | TRBJ1-2 | TRBV19 | ASSNGGAGNYGYT
14 | TRBJ2-5 | TRBV13 | ASSLGLAGSLETQY